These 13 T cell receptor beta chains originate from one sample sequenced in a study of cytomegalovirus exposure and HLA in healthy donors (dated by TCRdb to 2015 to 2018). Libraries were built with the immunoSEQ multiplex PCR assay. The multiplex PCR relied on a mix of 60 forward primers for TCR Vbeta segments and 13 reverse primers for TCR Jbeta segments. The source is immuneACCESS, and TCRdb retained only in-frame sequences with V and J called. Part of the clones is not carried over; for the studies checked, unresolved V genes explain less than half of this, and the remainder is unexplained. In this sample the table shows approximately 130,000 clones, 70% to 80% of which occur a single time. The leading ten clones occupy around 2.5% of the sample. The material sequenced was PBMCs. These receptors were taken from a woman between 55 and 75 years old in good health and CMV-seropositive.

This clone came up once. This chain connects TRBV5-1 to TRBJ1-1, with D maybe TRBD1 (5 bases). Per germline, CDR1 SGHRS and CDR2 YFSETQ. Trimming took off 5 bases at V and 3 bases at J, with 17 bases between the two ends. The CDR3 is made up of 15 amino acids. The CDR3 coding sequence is TGCGCCAGCAGGTATTATCGGGACTTATACACTGAAGCTTTCTTT. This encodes CASRYYRDLYTEAFF.

CDR3 residues: CASGSNDRVYNEQFF. DNA for the CDR3: TGTGCTAGTGGTTCTAACGACAGGGTGTACAATGAGCAGTTCTTC. The chain uses TRBV12-5 and TRBJ2-1, with 7 bases aligning to TRBD1. This CDR3 is built from 15 residues. Trimming removed 4 bases from V and 4 bases from J; junction bases left unmatched: 7. From germline, CDR1 is LGHNT and CDR2 FRNRAP. Combining the CDR3 with reference TRBV12-5 and TRBJ2-1 gives the whole variable domain DARVTQTPRHKVTEMGQEVTMRCQPILGHNTVFWYRQTMMQGLELLAYFRNRAPLDDSGMPKDRFSAEMPDATLATLKIQPSEPRDSAVYFCASGSNDRVYNEQFFGPGTRLTVL.

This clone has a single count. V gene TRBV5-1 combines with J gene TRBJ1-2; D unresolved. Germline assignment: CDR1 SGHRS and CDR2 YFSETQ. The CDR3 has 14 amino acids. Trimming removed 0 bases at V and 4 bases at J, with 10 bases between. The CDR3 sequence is CASSLGTGIYGYTF. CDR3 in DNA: TGCGCCAGCAGCTTGGGGACCGGGATCTATGGCTACACCTTC. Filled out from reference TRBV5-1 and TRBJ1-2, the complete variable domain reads KAGVTQTPRYLIKTRGQQVTLSCSPISGHRSVSWYQQTPGQGLQFLFEYFSETQRNKGNFPGRFSGRQFSNSRSEMNVSTLELGDSALYLCASSLGTGIYGYTFGSGTRLTVV.

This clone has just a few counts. The CDR3 nucleotides read TGTGCCAGCAGCCAAGGGGGACTAGCGGGGGGGCGAGGCACCGGGGAGCTGTTTTTT. It encodes CASSQGGLAGGRGTGELFF. The V gene is TRBV4-2, the J gene TRBJ2-2; 16 positions match TRBD2. V lost 1 base and J lost 4; bases outside the gene matches: 6. The germline CDR1 and CDR2 sequences are LGHNA and YNFKEQ. This CDR3 contains 19 residues.

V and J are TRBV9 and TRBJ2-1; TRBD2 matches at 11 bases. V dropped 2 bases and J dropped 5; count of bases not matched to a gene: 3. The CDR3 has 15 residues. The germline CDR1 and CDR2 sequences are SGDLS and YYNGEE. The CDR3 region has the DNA TGTGCCAGCAGCGTTAGCGGGGGGGTGAACAATGAGCAGTTCTTC. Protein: CASSVSGGVNNEQFF.

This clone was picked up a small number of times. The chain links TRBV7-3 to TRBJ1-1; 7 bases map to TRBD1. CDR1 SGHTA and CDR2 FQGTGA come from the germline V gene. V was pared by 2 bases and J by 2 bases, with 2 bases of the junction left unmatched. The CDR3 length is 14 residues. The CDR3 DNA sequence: TGTGCCAGCAGCTTAGGGACAGCAAACACTGAAGCTTTCTTT. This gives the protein CASSLGTANTEAFF.

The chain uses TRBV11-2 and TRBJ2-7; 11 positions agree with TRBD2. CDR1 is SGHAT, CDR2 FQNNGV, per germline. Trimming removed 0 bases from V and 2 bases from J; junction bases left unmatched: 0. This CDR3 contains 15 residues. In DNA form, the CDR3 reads TGTGCCAGCAGCTTAGAACTAGCGGGGGCCTACGAGCAGTACTTC. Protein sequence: CASSLELAGAYEQYF.

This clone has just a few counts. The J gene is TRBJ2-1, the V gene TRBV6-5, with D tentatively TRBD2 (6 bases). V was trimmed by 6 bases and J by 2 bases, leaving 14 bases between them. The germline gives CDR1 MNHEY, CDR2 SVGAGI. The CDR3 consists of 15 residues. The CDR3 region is CASSPGSITYNEQFF. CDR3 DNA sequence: TGTGCCAGCAGCCCCGGGAGTATCACCTACAATGAGCAGTTCTTC.

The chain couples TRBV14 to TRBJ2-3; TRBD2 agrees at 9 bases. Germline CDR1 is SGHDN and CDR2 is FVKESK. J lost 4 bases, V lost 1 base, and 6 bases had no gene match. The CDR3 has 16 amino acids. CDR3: CASSQVAGGPADTQYF. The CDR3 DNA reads TGTGCCAGCAGCCAAGTGGCGGGGGGGCCCGCAGATACGCAGTATTTT. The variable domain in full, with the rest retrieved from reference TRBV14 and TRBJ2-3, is EAGVTQFPSHSVIEKGQTVTLRCDPISGHDNLYWYRRVMGKEIKFLLHFVKESKQDESGMPNNRFLAERTGGTYSTLKVQPAELEDSGVYFCASSQVAGGPADTQYFGPGTRLTVL.

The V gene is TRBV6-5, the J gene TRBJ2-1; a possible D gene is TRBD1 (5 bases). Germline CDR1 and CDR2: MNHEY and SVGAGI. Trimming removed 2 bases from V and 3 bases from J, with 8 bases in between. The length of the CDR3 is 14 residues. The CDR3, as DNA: TGTGCCAGCAGTTACGTGGACAACTACAATGAGCAGTTCTTC. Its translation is CASSYVDNYNEQFF.

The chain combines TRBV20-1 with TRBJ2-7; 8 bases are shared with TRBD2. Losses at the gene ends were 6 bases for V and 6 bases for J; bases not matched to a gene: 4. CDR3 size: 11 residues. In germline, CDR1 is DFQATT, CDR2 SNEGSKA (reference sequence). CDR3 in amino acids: CSAPGGGEQYF. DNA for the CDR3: TGCAGTGCCCCGGGGGGGGGCGAGCAGTACTTC.

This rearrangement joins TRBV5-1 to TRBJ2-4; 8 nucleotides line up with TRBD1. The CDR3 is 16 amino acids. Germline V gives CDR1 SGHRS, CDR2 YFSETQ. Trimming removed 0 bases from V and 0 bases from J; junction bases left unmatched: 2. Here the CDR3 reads CASSLGDRIAKNIQYF. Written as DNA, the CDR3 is TGCGCCAGCAGCTTGGGGGACAGGATAGCCAAAAACATTCAGTACTTC.

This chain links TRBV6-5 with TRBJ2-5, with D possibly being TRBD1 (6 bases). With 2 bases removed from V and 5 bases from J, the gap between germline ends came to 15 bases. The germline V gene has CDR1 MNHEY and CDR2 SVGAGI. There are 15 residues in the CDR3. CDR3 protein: CASSYSTGTRETQYF. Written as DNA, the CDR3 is TGTGCCAGCAGTTACAGTACAGGGACCCGGGAGACCCAGTACTTC.